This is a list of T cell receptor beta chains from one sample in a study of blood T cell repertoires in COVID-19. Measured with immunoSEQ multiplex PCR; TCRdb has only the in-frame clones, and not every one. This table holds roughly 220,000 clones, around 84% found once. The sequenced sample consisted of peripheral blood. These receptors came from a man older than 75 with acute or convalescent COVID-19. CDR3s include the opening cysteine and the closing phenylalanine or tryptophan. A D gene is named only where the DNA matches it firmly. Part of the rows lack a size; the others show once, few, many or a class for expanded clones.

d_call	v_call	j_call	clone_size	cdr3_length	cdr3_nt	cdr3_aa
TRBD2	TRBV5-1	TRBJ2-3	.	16	TGCGCCAGCAGCCTTAGACTAGCGGGGAGCACAGATACGCAGTATTTT	CASSLRLAGSTDTQYF
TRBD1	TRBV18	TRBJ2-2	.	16	TGTGCCAGCTCACCGAGGACAGGGGAGAACACCGGGGAGCTGTTTTTT	CASSPRTGENTGELFF
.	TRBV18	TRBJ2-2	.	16	TGTGCCAGCTCACCGCTGGCGGGCGCGCGGACCGGGGAGCTGTTTTTT	CASSPLAGARTGELFF
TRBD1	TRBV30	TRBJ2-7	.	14	TGTGCCTGGAGAGACGGGACAGGGAATACCGAGCAGTACTTC	CAWRDGTGNTEQYF
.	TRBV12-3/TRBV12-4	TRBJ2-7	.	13	TGTGCCAGCAGTCTGGACAGCTCCTACGAGCAGTACTTC	CASSLDSSYEQYF
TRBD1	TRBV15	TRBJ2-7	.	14	TGTGCCTCCCGAGCTACAGGGGACAAGGGCGAGCAGTACTTC	CASRATGDKGEQYF
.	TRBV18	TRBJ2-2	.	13	TGTGCCAGCTCACCTCAGGGGACCGGGGAGCTGTTTTTT	CASSPQGTGELFF
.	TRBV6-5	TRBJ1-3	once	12	TGTGCCAGCTGGAGTGATGGAAACACCATATATTTT	CASWSDGNTIYF
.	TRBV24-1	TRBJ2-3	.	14	TGTGCCACCAGTCCTAGCGATGGGACAGATACGCAGTATTTT	CATSPSDGTDTQYF
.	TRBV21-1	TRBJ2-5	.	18	TGTGCCAGCAGCAAATCGGTCTGGGCGGGAGGGGGAAGAGAGACCCAGTACTTC	CASSKSVWAGGGRETQYF
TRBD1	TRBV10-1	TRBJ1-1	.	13	TGCGCCAGCAGTATGACAGGGGGCACTGAAGCTTTCTTT	CASSMTGGTEAFF
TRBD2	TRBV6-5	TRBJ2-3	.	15	TGTGCCAGCACCCTAGCGGGAGGGCCGATAGATACGCAGTATTTT	CASTLAGGPIDTQYF
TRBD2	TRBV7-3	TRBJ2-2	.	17	TGTGCCAGCAGCTACTCTGTACTAGCGGCGAACACCGGGGAGCTGTTTTTT	CASSYSVLAANTGELFF
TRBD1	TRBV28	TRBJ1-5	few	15	TGTGCCAGCAGTTCCCCGACAGGGCGGGATCAGCCCCAGCATTTT	CASSSPTGRDQPQHF
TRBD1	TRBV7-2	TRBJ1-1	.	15	TGTGCCAGCAGCCCCTACAGGGGGCTGAACACTGAAGCTTTCTTT	CASSPYRGLNTEAFF
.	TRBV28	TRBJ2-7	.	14	TGTGCCAGCAGTAGCGACGGCTCGTCCTACGAGCAGTACTTC	CASSSDGSSYEQYF
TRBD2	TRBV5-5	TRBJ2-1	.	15	TGTGCCAGCAGCGTGACCGGGACGGGACTACTGGAGCAGTTCTTC	CASSVTGTGLLEQFF
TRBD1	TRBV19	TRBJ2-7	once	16	TGTGCCAGTAGTATAGACTCCTCAGGGGGCCTGTACGAGCAGTACTTC	CASSIDSSGGLYEQYF
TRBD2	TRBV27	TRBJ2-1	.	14	TGTGCCAGCAGTGAGCGGGGTTCCTACAATGAGCAGTTCTTC	CASSERGSYNEQFF
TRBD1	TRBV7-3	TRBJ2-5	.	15	TGTGCCAGCAGCTTATCAGGGGGAAACCAAGAGACCCAGTACTTC	CASSLSGGNQETQYF
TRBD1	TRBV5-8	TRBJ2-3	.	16	TGTGCCAGCAGTTCCGGGACAGGGACCTTGCGGGATACGCAGTATTTT	CASSSGTGTLRDTQYF
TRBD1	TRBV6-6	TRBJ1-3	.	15	TGTGCCAGCAGTTACTTGGGACAGGGAGTAAACACCATATATTTT	CASSYLGQGVNTIYF
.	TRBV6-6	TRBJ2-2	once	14	TGTGCCAGCAGTTCCCAGGGTTTAACCGGGGAGCTGTTTTTT	CASSSQGLTGELFF
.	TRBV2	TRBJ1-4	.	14	TGTGCCAGCAGTGGTGTCGTTAGCGGCGGAAAACTGTTTTTT	CASSGVVSGGKLFF
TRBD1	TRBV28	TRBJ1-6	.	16	TGTGCCAGCAGTTTACAGGGGACAGGGCGCAATTCACCCCTCCACTTT	CASSLQGTGRNSPLHF
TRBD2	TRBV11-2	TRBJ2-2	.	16	TGTGCCAGCAGCTTAGTGGCGGGAGGGATAACCGGGGAGCTGTTTTTT	CASSLVAGGITGELFF
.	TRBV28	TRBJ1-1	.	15	TGTGCCAGCAGTTCGGGACACCTGGATATCACTGAAGCTTTCTTT	CASSSGHLDITEAFF
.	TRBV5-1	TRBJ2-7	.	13	TGCGCCAGCAGCTTCGACTCTGCCTACGAGCAGTACTTC	CASSFDSAYEQYF
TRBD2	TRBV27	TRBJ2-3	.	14	TGTGCCAGCAGGGTGGGAGGGAGCACAGATACGCAGTATTTT	CASRVGGSTDTQYF
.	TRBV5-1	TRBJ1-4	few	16	TGCGCCAGCAGCTTGTCTGCCCAGAACGCTAATGAAAAACTGTTTTTT	CASSLSAQNANEKLFF
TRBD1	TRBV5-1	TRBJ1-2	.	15	TGCGCCAGCAGCTCCGACAGGGGGCAATTGGGTGGCTACACCTTC	CASSSDRGQLGGYTF
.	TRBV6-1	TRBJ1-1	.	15	TGTGCCAGCAGTGAAGCAAGGACTTGGAACACTGAAGCTTTCTTT	CASSEARTWNTEAFF
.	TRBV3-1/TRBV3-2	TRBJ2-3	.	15	TGTGCCAGCACCGTAGGACAAGCATTCACAGATACGCAGTATTTT	CASTVGQAFTDTQYF
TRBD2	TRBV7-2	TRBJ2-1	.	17	TGTGCCAGCAGCTTAACTCGTTCTAGCGGGAGGTATAATGAGCAGTTCTTC	CASSLTRSSGRYNEQFF
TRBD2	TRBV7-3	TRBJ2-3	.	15	TGTGCCAGCAGCTTTGGGGGGGTGAGCACAGATACGCAGTATTTT	CASSFGGVSTDTQYF
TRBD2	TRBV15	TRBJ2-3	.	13	TGTGCCACAAAGACTAGCGGAACAGATACGCAGTATTTT	CATKTSGTDTQYF
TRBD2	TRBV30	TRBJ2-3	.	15	TGTGCCTGGACCCGGAGGGACTACCCCACAGATACGCAGTATTTT	CAWTRRDYPTDTQYF
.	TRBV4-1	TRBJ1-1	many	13	TGCGCCAGCAGCCAGAGCAGGGGCTCTGAAGCTTTCTTT	CASSQSRGSEAFF
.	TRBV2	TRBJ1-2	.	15	TGTGCCAGCAGCGGCAGACAGACGATAAACTATGGCTACACCTTC	CASSGRQTINYGYTF
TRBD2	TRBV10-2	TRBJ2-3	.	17	TGCGCCAGCAGTGAGTTGACTAGCGGGAGAGACACAGATACGCAGTATTTT	CASSELTSGRDTDTQYF
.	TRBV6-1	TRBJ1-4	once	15	TGTGCCAGCAGTGAACAACAGGGAACTAATGAAAAACTGTTTTTT	CASSEQQGTNEKLFF
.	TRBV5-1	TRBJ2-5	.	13	TGCGCCAGCAGACAGGACAGCCAAGAGACCCAGTACTTC	CASRQDSQETQYF
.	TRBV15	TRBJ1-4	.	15	TGTGCCACCAGCAGAGACCGGGCGGGGGATGAAAAACTGTTTTTT	CATSRDRAGDEKLFF
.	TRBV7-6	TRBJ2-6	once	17	TGTGCCAGCAGCTTAGCGAGTATCGGGGCTGGGGCCAACGTCCTGACTTTC	CASSLASIGAGANVLTF
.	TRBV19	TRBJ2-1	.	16	TGTGCCAGTAAGGGGGACGCCCTTAGCTCCTACAATGAGCAGTTCTTC	CASKGDALSSYNEQFF
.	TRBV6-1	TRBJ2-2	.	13	TGTGCCAGCAGTGACAGGGACACCGGGGAGCTGTTTTTT	CASSDRDTGELFF
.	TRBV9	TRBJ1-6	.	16	TGTGCCAGCAGCGTAGGCCCGCCAGGGTGGAATTCACCCCTCCACTTT	CASSVGPPGWNSPLHF
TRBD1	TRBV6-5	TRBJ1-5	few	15	TGTGCCAGCAGCCCCCATACAGGGGCTGATCAGCCCCAGCATTTT	CASSPHTGADQPQHF
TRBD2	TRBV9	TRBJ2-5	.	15	TGTGCCAGCAGCGTAGGTTTAGCGGGAGGCGAGACCCAGTACTTC	CASSVGLAGGETQYF
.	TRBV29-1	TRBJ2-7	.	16	TGCAGCGTTGAAGATTATGGTAATAGCGGCTCCTACGAGCAGTACTTC	CSVEDYGNSGSYEQYF
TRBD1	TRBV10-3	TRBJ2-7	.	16	TGTGCCATCAGTGAGCCGGACAGGGAAGGAAACTACGAGCAGTACTTC	CAISEPDREGNYEQYF
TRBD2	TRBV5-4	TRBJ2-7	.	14	TGTGCCAGCAGCCCGGGGCTAGCGGGATACGAGCAGTACTTC	CASSPGLAGYEQYF
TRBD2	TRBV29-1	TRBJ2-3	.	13	TGCAGCGTTGAGGGGACTATCACAGATACGCAGTATTTT	CSVEGTITDTQYF